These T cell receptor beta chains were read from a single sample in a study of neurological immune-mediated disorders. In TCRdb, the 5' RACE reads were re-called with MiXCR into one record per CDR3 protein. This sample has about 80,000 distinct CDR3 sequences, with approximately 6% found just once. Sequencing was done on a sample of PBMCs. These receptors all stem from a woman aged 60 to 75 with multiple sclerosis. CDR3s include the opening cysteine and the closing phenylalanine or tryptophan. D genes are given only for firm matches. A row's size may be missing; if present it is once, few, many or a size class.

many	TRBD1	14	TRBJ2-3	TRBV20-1	TGCAGTGCTGGACAGGGCGCCGGCACAGATACGCAGTATTTT	CSAGQGAGTDTQYF
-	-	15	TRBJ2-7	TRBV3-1	TGTGCCAGCAGCCAAGTAGCCGGGGCACCCTACGAGCAGTACTTC	CASSQVAGAPYEQYF
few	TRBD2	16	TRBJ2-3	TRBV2	TGTGCCAGCAGCCTTCTGACTAGCGGGGGCACAGATACGCAGTATTTT	CASSLLTSGGTDTQYF
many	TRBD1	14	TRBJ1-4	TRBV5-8	TGTGCCAGCAGCACGGGACAGGGAAGTGAAAAACTGTTTTTT	CASSTGQGSEKLFF
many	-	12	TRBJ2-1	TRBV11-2	TGTGCCAGCGCGGGGCCTTACAATGAGCAGTTCTTC	CASAGPYNEQFF
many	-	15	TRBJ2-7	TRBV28	TGTGCCAGCACTTCTATTGGGACGAAAACCTACGAGCAGTACTTC	CASTSIGTKTYEQYF
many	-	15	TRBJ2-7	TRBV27	TGTGCCAGCAGTCCCCACCCCCACGGTACCTACGAGCAGTACTTC	CASSPHPHGTYEQYF
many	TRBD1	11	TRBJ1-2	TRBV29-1	TGCAGCGTCGGACAGGGCTATGGCTACACCTTC	CSVGQGYGYTF
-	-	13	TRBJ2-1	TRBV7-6	TGTGCCAGCAAGGGAGAGGGATCCAATGAGCAGTTCTTC	CASKGEGSNEQFF
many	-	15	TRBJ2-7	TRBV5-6	TGTGCCAGCAGCTTGTGGTCAGATTTCCCGTGGGAGCAGTACTTC	CASSLWSDFPWEQYF
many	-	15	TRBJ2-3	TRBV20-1	TGCAGTGCTAGAGATCAGGCAACTAGCACAGATACGCAGTATTTT	CSARDQATSTDTQYF
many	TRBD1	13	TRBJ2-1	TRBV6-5	TGTGCCAGCTGGAGACAGGGACAGACTGAGCAGTTCTTC	CASWRQGQTEQFF
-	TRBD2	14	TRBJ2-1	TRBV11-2	TGTGCCAGCAGCTTAGGGGACTACTACAATGAGCAGTTCTTC	CASSLGDYYNEQFF
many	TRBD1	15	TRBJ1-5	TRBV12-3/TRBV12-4	TGTGCCAGCAGGGGGACAGGGCGATTCAATCAGCCCCAGCATTTT	CASRGTGRFNQPQHF
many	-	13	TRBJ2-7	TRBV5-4	TGTGCCAGCAGTCCTACCCGGGAGCTCCAGCAGTACTTC	CASSPTRELQQYF
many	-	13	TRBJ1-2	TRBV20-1	TGCAGTGCTAGAGCCCAGGGGATGGATGGCTACACCTTC	CSARAQGMDGYTF
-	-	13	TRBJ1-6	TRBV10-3	TGTGCCATCAGTGGGAGGGAAAATTCACCCCTCCACTTT	CAISGRENSPLHF
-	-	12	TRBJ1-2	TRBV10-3	TGTGCCATCAGTGAATTGGGGAGGGGCTACACCTTC	CAISELGRGYTF
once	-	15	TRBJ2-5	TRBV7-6	TGTGCCAGCAGCTTAGCGGAAACTTTCCAAGAGACCCAGTACTTC	CASSLAETFQETQYF
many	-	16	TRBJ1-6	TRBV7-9	TGTGCCAGCAGCTTAATTTCCGGGCAGGGGAGTTCACCCCTCCACTTT	CASSLISGQGSSPLHF
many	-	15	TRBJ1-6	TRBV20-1	TGCAGTGCTAGAGTGGGGGGGTTTTGGAATTCACCCCTCCACTTT	CSARVGGFWNSPLHF
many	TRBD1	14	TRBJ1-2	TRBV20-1	TGCAGTGCTAGCAGACCAACAGGGGACTATGGCTACACCTTC	CSASRPTGDYGYTF
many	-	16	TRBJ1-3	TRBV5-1	TGCGCCAGCAGCCAGACCGTCGGTAGGACTGGAAACACCATATATTTT	CASSQTVGRTGNTIYF
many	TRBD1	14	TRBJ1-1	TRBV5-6	TGTGCCAGCAGCCGGGACAGCTGGAGATCTGAAGCTTTCTTT	CASSRDSWRSEAFF
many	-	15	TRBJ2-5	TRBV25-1	TGTGCCAGCAGTGAATCAGAGGGTCGAGGAGAGACCCAGTACTTC	CASSESEGRGETQYF
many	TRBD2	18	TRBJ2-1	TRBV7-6	TGTGCCAGCAGCTTAGGATTACGAGGGACTAGCGGGGACAATGAGCAGTTCTTC	CASSLGLRGTSGDNEQFF
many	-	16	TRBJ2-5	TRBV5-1	TGCGCCAGCAGCCCCTCTGAGGCGGGGCCTCAAGAGACCCAGTACTTC	CASSPSEAGPQETQYF
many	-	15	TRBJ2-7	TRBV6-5	TGTGCCAGCAGGTCACAGGCGGCTCACTCCTACGAGCAGTACTTC	CASRSQAAHSYEQYF
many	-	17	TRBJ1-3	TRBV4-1	TGCGCCAGCAGCCAAGATATAGGCAGGGGAACTGGAAACACCATATATTTT	CASSQDIGRGTGNTIYF
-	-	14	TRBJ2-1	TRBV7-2	TGTGCCAGCAGCTTAGTTCCGGGGGCGGCTGAGCAGTTCTTC	CASSLVPGAAEQFF
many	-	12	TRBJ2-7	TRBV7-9	TGTGCCAGCAGCTTAGCCGGGAGAGAGCAGTACTTC	CASSLAGREQYF
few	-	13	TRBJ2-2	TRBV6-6	TGTGCAACCAAGAGATCAGGGACCGGGGAGCTGTTTTTT	CATKRSGTGELFF
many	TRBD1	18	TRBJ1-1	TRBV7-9	TGTGCCAGCAGCCCCATCGGGACAGCTTCAGTCATGAACACTGAAGCTTTCTTT	CASSPIGTASVMNTEAFF
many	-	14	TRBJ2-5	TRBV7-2	TGTGCCAGCAGTTCTTACGGCTCCCAAGAGACCCAGTACTTC	CASSSYGSQETQYF
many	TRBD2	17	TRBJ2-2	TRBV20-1	TGCAGTGCTAGACCCCCACTAGCGGGGGTGAACACCGGGGAGCTGTTTTTT	CSARPPLAGVNTGELFF